The 13 T cell receptor beta chains given below trace back to one sample, sequenced in a study of blood T cells in healthy people across ages. It was with a sample-barcoded 5' primer and a J-beta primer mix that a second PCR of roughly 7 to 12 cycles was run. MiXCR, run by TCRdb on the 5' RACE reads, gives a single entry per CDR3 protein. This sample yields some 290,000 distinct CDR3 sequences, of which 25% to 30% are seen a single time; 29% belongs to the top ten. Sequenced sample: blood. The receptors were gathered from a woman in her seventies in good health.

This clonotype came up many times. The chain recombines TRBV29-1 with TRBJ1-1; D call uncertain. V dropped 7 bases and J dropped 3 bases, with 12 bases sitting between them. The length of the CDR3 is 12 residues. Germline V gene sequence: CDR1 SQVTM, CDR2 ANQGSEA. The CDR3 region is CSGGAGYTEAFF. The DNA for the CDR3 is TGCAGCGGCGGTGCGGGGTACACTGAAGCTTTCTTT.

This clonotype was detected only a few times. The rearrangement joins TRBV7-2 to TRBJ1-2; 8 bases are a match to TRBD1. The J segment lost 3 bases and the V segment lost 4 bases, leaving 13 bases of the junction unmatched. CDR3 size: 17 residues. Germline values: CDR1 SGHTA, CDR2 FQGNSA. The CDR3 is CASSSHPRQGKDYGYTF. The CDR3 nucleotides read TGTGCCAGCAGCTCCCATCCTAGACAGGGGAAGGACTATGGCTACACCTTC.

The rearrangement joins TRBV20-1 to TRBJ1-1; D perhaps matches TRBD1 (5 bases). The V gene's germline CDR1 is DFQATT and CDR2 SNEGSKA (reference sequence). This CDR3 spans 12 amino acids. V lost 2 bases and J 6 bases, leaving 10 bases between the germline ends. The CDR3 is CSARQGLAEAFF. Here the CDR3 DNA reads TGCAGTGCTAGACAGGGTTTGGCTGAAGCTTTCTTT.

The rearrangement links TRBV6-5 to TRBJ1-4; 8 nucleotides align to TRBD1. V lost 7 bases to trimming and J lost 7 bases; unmatched junction nucleotides: 14. CDR3 length equals 16 residues. Germline V gene lookup returns CDR1 MNHEY and CDR2 SVGAGI. For the CDR3, the DNA is TGTGCCAGCAAGTTCGGCAGGGGGCTAAGGGGTGAAAAACTGTTTTTT. It translates to CASKFGRGLRGEKLFF.

The rearrangement links TRBV28 to TRBJ2-1; D gene ambiguous. The CDR3 totals 10 residues. The germline CDR1 and CDR2 sequences are MDHEN and SYDVKM. V was shortened by 3 bases and J by 7 bases, with 1 base between the two germline ends. The CDR3 coding sequence is TGTGCCAGCAGTTTTAATGAGCAGTTCTTC. This gives the protein CASSFNEQFF. The full variable domain, rest sourced from reference TRBV28 and TRBJ2-1, is DVKVTQSSRYLVKRTGEKVFLECVQDMDHENMFWYRQDPGLGLRLIYFSYDVKMKEKGDIPEGYSVSREKKERFSLILESASTNQTSMYLCASSFNEQFFGPGTRLTVL.

This clonotype has a count of ten or more. V gene TRBV3-1 combines with J gene TRBJ1-2; TRBD1 agrees at 7 bases. Germline values: CDR1 LGHDT, CDR2 YNNKEL (reference sequence). The CDR3 totals 14 residues. Trimming cost V 1 base and J 6 bases; bases outside gene matches: 5. CDR3 loop: CASSQVQGTDGYTF. In nucleotides, the CDR3 is TGTGCCAGCAGCCAAGTACAGGGGACGGATGGCTACACCTTC.

The rearrangement uses TRBV2 and TRBJ2-5; 8 bases are shared with TRBD2. Per the germline V gene, CDR1 is SNHLY and CDR2 is FYNNEI. The trim removed 5 bases at V and 4 bases at J, leaving 3 bases unmatched. The CDR3 has 13 residues. DNA for the CDR3: TGTGCCAGCAGTTGGACTAGCACAGAGACCCAGTACTTC. Its protein is CASSWTSTETQYF.

The chain recombines TRBV5-1 with TRBJ2-5; 11 positions match TRBD1. CDR3 length: 17 amino acids. Germline V gene data show CDR1 as SGHRS and CDR2 as YFSETQ. Trimming took 0 bases from V and 5 from J; bases not matched to a gene: 9. The CDR3 nucleotides are TGCGCCAGCAGCTTGGACCCCGGACAGGGGGCTCGTGAGACCCAGTACTTC. This sequence encodes CASSLDPGQGARETQYF.

This chain connects TRBV21-1 to TRBJ2-5; the table gives TRBD2 as D, unverified against the DNA. TRBV21-1 is listed as a pseudogene. This CDR3 spans 15 amino acids. The CDR3 DNA reads as TGTGCCAGTCACCCGAAAGGGAGGAGATCGGAGACCCAGTACTTC. Protein product: CASHPKGRRSETQYF.

This rearrangement joins TRBV28 to TRBJ2-6; D unclear. The CDR3 sequence is 15 residues long. Trimming shortened V by 3 bases and J by 1 base, and 7 bases separated the two germline ends. CDR1 and CDR2 from the germline V gene are MDHEN and SYDVKM. The CDR3 sequence is CASSFWQSGANVLTF. CDR3 nucleotide sequence: TGTGCCAGCAGTTTTTGGCAGTCTGGGGCCAACGTCCTGACTTTC.

For the CDR3, the DNA is TGTGCCAGCAGCCGTCACTACGAGCAGTACTTC. This sequence encodes CASSRHYEQYF. The rearrangement joins TRBV28 to TRBJ2-7; D unresolved. The V and J ends lost 6 bases and 3 bases respectively, with 6 bases between them. This CDR3 is built from 11 residues. The germline V gene encodes CDR1 MDHEN and CDR2 SYDVKM.

This clonotype has just one count. The chain uses TRBV5-1 and TRBJ1-4; unclear D gene. Between the trimmed V and J ends, which lost 6 bases and 8 bases, there was a span of 14 bases. The length of the CDR3 is 13 residues. The V gene's germline CDR1 is SGHRS and CDR2 YFSETQ. The CDR3 protein is CASTRTVGEKLFF. The CDR3 coding sequence is TGCGCCAGCACACGAACGGTGGGGGAAAAACTGTTTTTT.

This clonotype was counted a few times. CDR3 nucleotides: TGTGCCAGCAGTTCACTTTCGGGGCGCGCTAATGAAAAACTGTTTTTT. Translating gives CASSSLSGRANEKLFF. This chain uses TRBV28 with TRBJ1-4, with D perhaps matching TRBD1 (5 bases). Looked up from germline, CDR1 is MDHEN and CDR2 is SYDVKM. Trimming removed 4 bases from V and 3 bases from J, with 15 bases in between. The CDR3 spans 16 residues.